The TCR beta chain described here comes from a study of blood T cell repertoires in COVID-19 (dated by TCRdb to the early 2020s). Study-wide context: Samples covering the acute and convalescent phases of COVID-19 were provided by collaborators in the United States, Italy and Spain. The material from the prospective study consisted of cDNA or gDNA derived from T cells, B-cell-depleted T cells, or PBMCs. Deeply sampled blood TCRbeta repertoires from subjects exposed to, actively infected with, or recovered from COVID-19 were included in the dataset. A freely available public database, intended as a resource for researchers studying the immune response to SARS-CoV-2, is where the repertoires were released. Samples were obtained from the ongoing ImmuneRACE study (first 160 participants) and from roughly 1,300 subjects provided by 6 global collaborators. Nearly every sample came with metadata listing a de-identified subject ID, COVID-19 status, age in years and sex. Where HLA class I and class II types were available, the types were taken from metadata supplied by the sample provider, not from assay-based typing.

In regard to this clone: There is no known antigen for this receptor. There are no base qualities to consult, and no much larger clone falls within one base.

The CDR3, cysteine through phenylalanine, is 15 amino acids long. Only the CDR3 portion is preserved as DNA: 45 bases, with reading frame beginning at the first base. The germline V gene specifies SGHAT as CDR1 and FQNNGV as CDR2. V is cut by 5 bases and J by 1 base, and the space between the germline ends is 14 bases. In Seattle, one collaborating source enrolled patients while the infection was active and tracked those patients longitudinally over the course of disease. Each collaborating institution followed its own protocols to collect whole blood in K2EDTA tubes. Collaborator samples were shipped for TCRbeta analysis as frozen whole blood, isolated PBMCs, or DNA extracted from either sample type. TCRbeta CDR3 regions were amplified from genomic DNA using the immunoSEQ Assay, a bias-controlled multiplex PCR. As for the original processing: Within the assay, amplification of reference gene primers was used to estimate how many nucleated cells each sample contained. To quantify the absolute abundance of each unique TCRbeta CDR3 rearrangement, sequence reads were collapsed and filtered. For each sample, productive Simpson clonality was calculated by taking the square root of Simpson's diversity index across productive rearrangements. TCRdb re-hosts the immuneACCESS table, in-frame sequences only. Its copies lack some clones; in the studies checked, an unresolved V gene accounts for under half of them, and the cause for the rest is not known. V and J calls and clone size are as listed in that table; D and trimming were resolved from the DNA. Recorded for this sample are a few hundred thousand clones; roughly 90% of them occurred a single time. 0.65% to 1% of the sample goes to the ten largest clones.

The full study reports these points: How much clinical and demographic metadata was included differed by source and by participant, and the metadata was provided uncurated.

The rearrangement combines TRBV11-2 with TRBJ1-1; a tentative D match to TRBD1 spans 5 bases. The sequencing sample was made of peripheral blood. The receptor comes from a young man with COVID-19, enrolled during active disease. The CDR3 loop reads CASSQSDNRNTEAFF. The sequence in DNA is TGTGCCAGCAGCCAATCGGACAACAGGAACACTGAAGCTTTCTTT.